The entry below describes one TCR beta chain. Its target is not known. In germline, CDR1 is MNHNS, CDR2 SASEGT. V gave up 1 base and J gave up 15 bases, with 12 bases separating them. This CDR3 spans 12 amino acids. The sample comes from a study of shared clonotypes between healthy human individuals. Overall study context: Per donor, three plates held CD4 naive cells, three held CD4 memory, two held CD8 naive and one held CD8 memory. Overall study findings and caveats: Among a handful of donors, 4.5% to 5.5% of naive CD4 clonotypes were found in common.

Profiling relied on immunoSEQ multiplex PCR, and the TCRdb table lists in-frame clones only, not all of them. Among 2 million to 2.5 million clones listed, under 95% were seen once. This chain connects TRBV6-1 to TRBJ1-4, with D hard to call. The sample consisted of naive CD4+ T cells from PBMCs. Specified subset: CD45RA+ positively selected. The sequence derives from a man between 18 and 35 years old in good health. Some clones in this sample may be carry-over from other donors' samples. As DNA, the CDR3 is TGTGCCAGCAGTGAAGGTCCGGGAGTGGTGTTTTTT. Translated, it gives CASSEGPGVVFF.